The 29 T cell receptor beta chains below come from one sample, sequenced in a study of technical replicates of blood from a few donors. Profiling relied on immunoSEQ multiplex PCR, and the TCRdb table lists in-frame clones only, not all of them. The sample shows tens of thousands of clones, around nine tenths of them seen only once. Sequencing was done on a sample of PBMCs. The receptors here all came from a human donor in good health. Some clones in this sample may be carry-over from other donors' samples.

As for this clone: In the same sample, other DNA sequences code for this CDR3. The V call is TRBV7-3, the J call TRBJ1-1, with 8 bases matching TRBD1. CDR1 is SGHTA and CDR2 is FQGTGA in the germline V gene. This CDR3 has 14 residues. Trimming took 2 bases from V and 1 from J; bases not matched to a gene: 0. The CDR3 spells CASSLDRGNTEAFF. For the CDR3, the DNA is TGTGCCAGCAGCTTAGACAGGGGGAACACTGAAGCTTTCTTT. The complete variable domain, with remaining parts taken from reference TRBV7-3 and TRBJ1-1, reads GAGVSQTPSNKVTEKGKYVELRCDPISGHTALYWYRQSLGQGPEFLIYFQGTGAADDSGLPNDRFFAVRPEGSVSTLKIQRTERGDSAVYLCASSLDRGNTEAFFGQGTRLTVV.

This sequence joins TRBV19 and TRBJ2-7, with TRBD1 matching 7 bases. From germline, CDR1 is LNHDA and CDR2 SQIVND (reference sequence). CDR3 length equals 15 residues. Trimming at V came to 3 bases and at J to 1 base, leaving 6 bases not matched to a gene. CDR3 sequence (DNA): TGTGCCAGTAGTATGAGGGGGACAGTATCCTACGAGCAGTACTTC. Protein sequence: CASSMRGTVSYEQYF.

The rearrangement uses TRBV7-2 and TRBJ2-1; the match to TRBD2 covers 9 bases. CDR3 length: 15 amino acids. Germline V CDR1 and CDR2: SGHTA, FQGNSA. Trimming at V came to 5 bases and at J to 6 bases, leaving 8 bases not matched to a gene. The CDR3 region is CASSPQRGESNEQFF. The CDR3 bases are TGTGCCAGCAGCCCCCAGCGGGGGGAAAGCAATGAGCAGTTCTTC.

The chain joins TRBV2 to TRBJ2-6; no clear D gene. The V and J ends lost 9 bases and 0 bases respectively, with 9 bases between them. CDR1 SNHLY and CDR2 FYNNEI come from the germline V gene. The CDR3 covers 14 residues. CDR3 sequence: CARSRDSGANVLTF. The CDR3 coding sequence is TGTGCCAGATCCCGAGACTCTGGGGCCAACGTCCTGACTTTC.

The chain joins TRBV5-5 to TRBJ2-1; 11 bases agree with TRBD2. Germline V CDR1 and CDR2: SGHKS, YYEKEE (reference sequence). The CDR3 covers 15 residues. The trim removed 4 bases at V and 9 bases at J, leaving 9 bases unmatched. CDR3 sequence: CASSPTSGSVGEQFF. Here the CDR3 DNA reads TGTGCCAGCAGCCCTACTAGCGGGAGTGTTGGTGAGCAGTTCTTC.

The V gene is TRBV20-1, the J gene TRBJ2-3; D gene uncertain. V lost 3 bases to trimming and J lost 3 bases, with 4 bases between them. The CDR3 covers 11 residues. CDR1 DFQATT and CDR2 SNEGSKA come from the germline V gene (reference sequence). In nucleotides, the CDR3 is TGCAGTGCTAGTGCGACAGATACGCAGTATTTT. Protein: CSASATDTQYF.

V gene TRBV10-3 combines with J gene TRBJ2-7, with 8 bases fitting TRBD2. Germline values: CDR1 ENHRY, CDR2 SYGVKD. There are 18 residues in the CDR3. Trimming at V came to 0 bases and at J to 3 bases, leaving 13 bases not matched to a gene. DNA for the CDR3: TGTGCCATCAGTGAGTCCGTAACCGGGACTAGGGGAGACTACGAGCAGTACTTC. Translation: CAISESVTGTRGDYEQYF.

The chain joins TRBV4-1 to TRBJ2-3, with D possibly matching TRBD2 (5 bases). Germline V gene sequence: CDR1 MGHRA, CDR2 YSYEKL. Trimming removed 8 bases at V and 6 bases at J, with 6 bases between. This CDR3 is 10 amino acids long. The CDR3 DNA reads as TGCGCCAGCGGGGAGGATACGCAGTATTTT. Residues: CASGEDTQYF.

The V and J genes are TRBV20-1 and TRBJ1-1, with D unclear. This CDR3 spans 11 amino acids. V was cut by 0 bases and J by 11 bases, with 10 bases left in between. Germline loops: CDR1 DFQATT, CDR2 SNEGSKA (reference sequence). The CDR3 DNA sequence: TGCAGTGCTAGAGACAGACTAGGGGCTTTCTTT. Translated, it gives CSARDRLGAFF.

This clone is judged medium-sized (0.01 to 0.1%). The CDR3 DNA sequence: TGTGCCAGCAGCTTAGACCTAGCTAGTACGGAGACCCAGTACTTC. Its protein is CASSLDLASTETQYF. This chain joins TRBV7-8 and TRBJ2-5; D possibly corresponds to TRBD2 (5 bases). Germline V gene sequence: CDR1 SGHVS, CDR2 FQNEAQ. The CDR3 is 15 residues long. Trimming took off 1 base at V and 5 bases at J, with 14 bases between the two ends.

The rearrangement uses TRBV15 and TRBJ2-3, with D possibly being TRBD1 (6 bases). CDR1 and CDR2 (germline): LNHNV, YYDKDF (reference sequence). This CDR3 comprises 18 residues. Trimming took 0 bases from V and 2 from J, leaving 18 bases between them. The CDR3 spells CATSREGPGHRSTDTQYF. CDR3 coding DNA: TGTGCCACCAGCAGAGAAGGACCGGGACATAGATCCACAGATACGCAGTATTTT.

In DNA form, the CDR3 reads TGTGCCTGGAGGACAGGGACGGCCACTGAAGCTTTCTTT. Amino acid sequence: CAWRTGTATEAFF. V gene TRBV30 combines with J gene TRBJ1-1, with TRBD1 identical over 7 bases. The CDR3 length is 13 residues. The J segment lost 4 bases and the V segment lost 3 bases, leaving 5 bases of the junction unmatched. Per the germline V gene, CDR1 is GTSNPN and CDR2 is SVGIG (reference sequence). The full variable domain, completed using reference TRBV30 and TRBJ1-1, is SQTIHQWPATLVQPVGSPLSLECTVEGTSNPNLYWYRQAAGRGLQLLFYSVGIGQISSEVPQNLSASRPQDRQFILSSKKLLLSDSGFYLCAWRTGTATEAFFGQGTRLTVV.

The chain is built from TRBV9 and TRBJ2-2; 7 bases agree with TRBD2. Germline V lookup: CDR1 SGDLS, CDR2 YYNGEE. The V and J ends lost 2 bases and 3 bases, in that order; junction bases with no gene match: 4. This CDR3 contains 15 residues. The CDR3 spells CASSVRGRDTGELFF. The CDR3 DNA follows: TGTGCCAGCAGCGTTCGAGGGAGGGACACCGGGGAGCTGTTTTTT. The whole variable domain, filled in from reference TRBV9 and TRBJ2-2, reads DSGVTQTPKHLITATGQRVTLRCSPRSGDLSVYWYQQSLDQGLQFLIQYYNGEERAKGNILERFSAQQFPDLHSELNLSSLELGDSALYFCASSVRGRDTGELFFGEGSRLTVL.

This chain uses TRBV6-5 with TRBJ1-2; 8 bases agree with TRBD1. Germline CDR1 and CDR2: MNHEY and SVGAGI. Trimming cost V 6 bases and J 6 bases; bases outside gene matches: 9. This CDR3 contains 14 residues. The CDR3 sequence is CASSPRTGLDGYTF. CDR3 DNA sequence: TGTGCCAGCAGCCCCCGGACAGGGCTCGATGGCTACACCTTC.

The CDR3 DNA sequence: TGTGCCAGCAGCCCGTCGGGGGACACTGAAGCTTTCTTT. This gives the protein CASSPSGDTEAFF. The V and J genes are TRBV7-2 and TRBJ1-1; weak D call: TRBD1 (5 bases). CDR1 is SGHTA, CDR2 FQGNSA, per germline. With 5 bases removed from V and 3 bases from J, the gap between germline ends came to 10 bases. The CDR3 runs to 13 residues.

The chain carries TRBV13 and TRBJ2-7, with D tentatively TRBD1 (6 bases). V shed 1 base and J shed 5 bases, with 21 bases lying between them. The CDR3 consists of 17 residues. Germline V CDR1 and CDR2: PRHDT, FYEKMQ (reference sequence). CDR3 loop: CASSLVGISGAQDEQYF. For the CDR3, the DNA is TGTGCCAGCAGCTTAGTGGGAATTTCAGGGGCCCAGGACGAGCAGTACTTC.

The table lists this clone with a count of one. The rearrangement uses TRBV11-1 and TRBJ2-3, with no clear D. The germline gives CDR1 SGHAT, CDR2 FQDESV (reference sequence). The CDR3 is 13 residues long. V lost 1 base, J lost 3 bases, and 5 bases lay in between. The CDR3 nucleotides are TGTGCCAGCAGCTTAGGTCTTACAGATACGCAGTATTTT. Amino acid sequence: CASSLGLTDTQYF.

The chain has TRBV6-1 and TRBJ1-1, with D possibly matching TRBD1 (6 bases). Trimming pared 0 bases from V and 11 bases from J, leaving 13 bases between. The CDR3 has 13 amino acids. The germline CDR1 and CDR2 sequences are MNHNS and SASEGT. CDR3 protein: CASSEAHRVDAFF. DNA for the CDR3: TGTGCCAGCAGTGAAGCCCACAGGGTGGACGCTTTCTTT.

CDR3 nucleotides: TGTGCCAGCAGCGTAGCCACAGATACTCAGCCCCAGCATTTT. This gives the protein CASSVATDTQPQHF. The chain recombines TRBV9 with TRBJ1-5; D is uncertain. The CDR3 runs 14 residues. Germline V gene sequence: CDR1 SGDLS, CDR2 YYNGEE. Trimming removed 0 bases from V and 6 bases from J, with 10 bases in between.

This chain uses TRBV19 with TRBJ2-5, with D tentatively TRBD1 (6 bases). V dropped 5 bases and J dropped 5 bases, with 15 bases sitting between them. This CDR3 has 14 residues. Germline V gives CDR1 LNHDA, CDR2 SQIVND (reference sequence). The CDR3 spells CASSVQGIMETQYF. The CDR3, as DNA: TGTGCCAGTAGTGTACAGGGAATTATGGAGACCCAGTACTTC.

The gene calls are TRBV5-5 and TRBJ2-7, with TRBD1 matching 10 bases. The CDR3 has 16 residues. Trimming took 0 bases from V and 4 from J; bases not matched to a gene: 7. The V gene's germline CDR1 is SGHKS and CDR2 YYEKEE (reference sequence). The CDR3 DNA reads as TGTGCCAGCAGCTTGGCCTACGGGACAGGGGTTTACGAGCAGTACTTC. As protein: CASSLAYGTGVYEQYF.

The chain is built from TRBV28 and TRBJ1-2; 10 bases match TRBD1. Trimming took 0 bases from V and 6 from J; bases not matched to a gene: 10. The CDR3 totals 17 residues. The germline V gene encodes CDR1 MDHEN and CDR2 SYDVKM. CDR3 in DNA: TGTGCCAGCAGTTTATGGGGGACAGGGGCCGGGCAGGATGGCTACACCTTC. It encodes CASSLWGTGAGQDGYTF.

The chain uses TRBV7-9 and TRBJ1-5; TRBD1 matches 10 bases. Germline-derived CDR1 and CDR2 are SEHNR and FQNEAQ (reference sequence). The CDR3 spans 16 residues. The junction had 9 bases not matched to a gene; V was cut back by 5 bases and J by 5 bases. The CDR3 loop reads CASSRWDRGNYQPQHF. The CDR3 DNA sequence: TGTGCCAGCAGCCGTTGGGACAGGGGAAACTATCAGCCCCAGCATTTT.

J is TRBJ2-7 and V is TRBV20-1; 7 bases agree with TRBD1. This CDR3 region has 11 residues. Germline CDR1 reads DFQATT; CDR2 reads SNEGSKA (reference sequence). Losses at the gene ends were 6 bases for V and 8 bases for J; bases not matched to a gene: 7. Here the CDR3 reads CSAQGVGKQYF. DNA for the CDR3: TGCAGTGCCCAGGGGGTAGGCAAGCAGTACTTC.

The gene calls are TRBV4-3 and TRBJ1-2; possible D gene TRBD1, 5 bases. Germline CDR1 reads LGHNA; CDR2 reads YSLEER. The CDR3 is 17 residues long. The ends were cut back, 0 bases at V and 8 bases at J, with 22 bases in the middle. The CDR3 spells CASSQDLAQGKTGGYTF. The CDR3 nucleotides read TGCGCCAGCAGCCAAGATCTGGCGCAGGGAAAGACCGGCGGCTACACCTTC.

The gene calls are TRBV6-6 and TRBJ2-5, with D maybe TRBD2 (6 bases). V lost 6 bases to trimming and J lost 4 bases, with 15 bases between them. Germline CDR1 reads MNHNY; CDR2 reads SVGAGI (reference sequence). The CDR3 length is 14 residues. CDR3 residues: CASSRVAARETQYF. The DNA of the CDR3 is TGTGCCAGCAGCCGTGTAGCGGCCCGAGAGACCCAGTACTTC.

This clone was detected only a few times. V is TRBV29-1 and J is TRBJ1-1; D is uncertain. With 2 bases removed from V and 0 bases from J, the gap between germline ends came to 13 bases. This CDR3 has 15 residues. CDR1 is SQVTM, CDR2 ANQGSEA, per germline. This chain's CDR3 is CSVEPQAVMNTEAFF. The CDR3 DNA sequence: TGCAGCGTTGAACCCCAGGCTGTTATGAACACTGAAGCTTTCTTT.

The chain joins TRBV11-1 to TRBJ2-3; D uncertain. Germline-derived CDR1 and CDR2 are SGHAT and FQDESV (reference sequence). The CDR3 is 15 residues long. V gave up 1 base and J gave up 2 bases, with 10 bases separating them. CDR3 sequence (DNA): TGTGCCAGCAGCTTAGTACTGTCGAACACAGATACGCAGTATTTT. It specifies CASSLVLSNTDTQYF.

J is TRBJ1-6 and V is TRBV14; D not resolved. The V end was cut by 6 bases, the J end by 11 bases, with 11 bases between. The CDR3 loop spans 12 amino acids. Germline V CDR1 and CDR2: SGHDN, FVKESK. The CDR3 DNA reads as TGTGCCAGCAGTTTCCCTCAGGCACCCCTCCACTTT. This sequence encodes CASSFPQAPLHF.